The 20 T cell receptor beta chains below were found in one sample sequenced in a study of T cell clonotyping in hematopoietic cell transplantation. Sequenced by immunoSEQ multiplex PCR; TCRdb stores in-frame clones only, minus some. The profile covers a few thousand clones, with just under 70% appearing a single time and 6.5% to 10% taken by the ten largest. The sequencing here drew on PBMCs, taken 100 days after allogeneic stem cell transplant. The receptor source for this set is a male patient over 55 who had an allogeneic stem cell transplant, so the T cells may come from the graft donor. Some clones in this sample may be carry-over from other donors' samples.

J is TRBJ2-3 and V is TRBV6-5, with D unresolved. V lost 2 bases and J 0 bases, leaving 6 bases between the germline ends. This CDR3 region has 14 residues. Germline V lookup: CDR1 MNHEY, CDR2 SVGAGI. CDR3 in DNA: TGTGCCAGCAGTTACCGAGCTAGCACAGATACGCAGTATTTT. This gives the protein CASSYRASTDTQYF.

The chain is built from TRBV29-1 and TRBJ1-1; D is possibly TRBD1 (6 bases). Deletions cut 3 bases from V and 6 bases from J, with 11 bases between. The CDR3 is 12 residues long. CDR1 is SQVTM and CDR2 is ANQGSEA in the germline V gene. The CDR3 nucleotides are TGCAGCGTTGAGGGGGGGGCCCCTGAAGCTTTCTTT. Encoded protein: CSVEGGAPEAFF.

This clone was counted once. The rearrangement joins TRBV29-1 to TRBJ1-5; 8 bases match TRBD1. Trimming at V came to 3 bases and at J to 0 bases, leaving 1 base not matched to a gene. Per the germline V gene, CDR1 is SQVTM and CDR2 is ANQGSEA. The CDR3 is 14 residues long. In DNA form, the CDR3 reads TGCAGCGTTGAGGACAGGGATAGCAATCAGCCCCAGCATTTT. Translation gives CSVEDRDSNQPQHF.

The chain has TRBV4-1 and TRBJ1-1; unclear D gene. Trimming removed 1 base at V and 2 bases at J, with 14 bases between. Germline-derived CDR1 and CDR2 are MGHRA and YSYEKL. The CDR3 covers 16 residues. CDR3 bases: TGCGCCAGCAGCCAAGTAAGGACTAACATTAACACTGAAGCTTTCTTT. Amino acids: CASSQVRTNINTEAFF.

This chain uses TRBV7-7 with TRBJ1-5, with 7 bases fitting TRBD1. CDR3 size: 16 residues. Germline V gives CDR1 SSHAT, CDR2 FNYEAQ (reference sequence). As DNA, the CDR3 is TGTGCTAGCGGGCCCCCTGACAGGGAGAGATTTCAGCCCCAGCATTTT. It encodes CASGPPDRERFQPQHF.

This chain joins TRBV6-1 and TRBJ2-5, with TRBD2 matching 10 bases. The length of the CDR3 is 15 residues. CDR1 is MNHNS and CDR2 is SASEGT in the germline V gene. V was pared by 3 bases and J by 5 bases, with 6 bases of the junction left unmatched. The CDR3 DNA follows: TGTGCCAGCAGTGAGGCTAGCGGGAGTTTTGAGACCCAGTACTTC. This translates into CASSEASGSFETQYF.

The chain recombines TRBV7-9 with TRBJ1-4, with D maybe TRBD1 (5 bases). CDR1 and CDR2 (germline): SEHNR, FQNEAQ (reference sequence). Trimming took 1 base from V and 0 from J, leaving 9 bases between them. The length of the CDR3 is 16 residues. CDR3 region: CASSLGSGATNEKLFF. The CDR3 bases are TGTGCCAGCAGCTTAGGGTCGGGGGCAACTAATGAAAAACTGTTTTTT.

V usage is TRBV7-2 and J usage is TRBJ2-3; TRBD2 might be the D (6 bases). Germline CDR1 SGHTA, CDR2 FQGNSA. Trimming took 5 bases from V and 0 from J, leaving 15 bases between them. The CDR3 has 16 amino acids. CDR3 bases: TGTGCCAGCAGCCCGAACCCGGGACTCAGCACAGATACGCAGTATTTT. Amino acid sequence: CASSPNPGLSTDTQYF. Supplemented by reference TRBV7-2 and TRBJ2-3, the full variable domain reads GAGVSQSPSNKVTEKGKDVELRCDPISGHTALYWYRQSLGQGLEFLIYFQGNSAPDKSGLPSDRFSAERTGGSVSTLTIQRTQQEDSAVYLCASSPNPGLSTDTQYFGPGTRLTVL.

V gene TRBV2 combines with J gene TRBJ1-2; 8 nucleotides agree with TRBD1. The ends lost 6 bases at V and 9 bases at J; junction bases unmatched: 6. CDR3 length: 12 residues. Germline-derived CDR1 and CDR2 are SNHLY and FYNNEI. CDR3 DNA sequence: TGTGCCAGCAGCCGGACAGGGCGTAGCTACACCTTC. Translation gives CASSRTGRSYTF.

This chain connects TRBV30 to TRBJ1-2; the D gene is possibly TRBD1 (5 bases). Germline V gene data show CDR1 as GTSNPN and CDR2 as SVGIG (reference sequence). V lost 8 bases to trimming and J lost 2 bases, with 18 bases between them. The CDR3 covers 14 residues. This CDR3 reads CAVTRQGSNYGYTF. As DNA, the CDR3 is TGTGCCGTAACCCGCCAGGGATCAAACTATGGCTACACCTTC.

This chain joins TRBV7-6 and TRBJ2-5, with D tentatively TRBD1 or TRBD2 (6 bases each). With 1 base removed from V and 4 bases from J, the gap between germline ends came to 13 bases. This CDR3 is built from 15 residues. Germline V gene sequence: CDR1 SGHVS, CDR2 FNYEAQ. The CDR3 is CASSLGGGLRETQYF. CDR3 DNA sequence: TGTGCCAGCAGCTTAGGTGGGGGGCTCCGAGAGACCCAGTACTTC.

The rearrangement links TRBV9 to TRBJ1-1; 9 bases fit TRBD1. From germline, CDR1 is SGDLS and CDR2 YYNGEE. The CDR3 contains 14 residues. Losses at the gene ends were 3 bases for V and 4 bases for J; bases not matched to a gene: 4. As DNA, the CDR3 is TGTGCCAGCAGCGGCGACAGGGGGGGCACTGAAGCTTTCTTT. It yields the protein CASSGDRGGTEAFF.

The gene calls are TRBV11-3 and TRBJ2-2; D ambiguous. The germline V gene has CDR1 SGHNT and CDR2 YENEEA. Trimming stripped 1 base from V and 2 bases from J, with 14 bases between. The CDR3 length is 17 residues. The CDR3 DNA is TGTGCCAGCAGCTTAGTTGCCCCAGGATTAAACACCGGGGAGCTGTTTTTT. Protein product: CASSLVAPGLNTGELFF.

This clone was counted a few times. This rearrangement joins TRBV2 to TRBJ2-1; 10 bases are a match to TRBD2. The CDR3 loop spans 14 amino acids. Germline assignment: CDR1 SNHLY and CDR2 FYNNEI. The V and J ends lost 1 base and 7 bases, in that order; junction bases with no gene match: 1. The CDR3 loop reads CASSEERGGNEQFF. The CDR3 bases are TGTGCCAGCAGTGAAGAGCGGGGGGGTAATGAGCAGTTCTTC.

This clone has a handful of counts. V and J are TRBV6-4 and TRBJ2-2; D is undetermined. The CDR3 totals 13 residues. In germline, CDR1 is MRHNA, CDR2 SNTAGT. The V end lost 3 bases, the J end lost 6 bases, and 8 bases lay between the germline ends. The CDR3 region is CASSEVLSGELFF. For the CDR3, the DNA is TGTGCCAGCAGTGAAGTCTTGTCCGGGGAGCTGTTTTTT.

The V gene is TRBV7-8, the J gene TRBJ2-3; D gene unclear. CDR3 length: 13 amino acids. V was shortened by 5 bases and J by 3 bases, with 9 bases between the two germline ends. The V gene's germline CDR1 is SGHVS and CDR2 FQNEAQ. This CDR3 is CASSPPLTDTQYF. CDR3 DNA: TGTGCCAGCAGCCCCCCCTTAACAGATACGCAGTATTTT. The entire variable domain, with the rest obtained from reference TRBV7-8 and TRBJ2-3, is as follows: GAGVSQSPRYKVAKRGQDVALRCDPISGHVSLFWYQQALGQGPEFLTYFQNEAQLDKSGLPSDRFFAERPEGSVSTLKIQRTQQEDSAVYLCASSPPLTDTQYFGPGTRLTVL.

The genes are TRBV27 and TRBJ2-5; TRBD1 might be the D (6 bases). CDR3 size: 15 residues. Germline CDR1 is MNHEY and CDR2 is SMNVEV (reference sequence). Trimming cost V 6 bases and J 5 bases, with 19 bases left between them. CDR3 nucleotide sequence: TGTGCCAGCAGCCTAACCGGGACAACCCCTGAGACCCAGTACTTC. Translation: CASSLTGTTPETQYF.

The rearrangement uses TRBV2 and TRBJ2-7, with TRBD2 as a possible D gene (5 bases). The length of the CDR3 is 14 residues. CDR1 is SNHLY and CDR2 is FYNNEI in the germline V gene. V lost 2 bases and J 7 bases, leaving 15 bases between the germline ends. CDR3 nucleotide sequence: TGTGCCAGCAGTGAATTCCGGGGAGAGGAAGAGCAGTACTTC. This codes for CASSEFRGEEEQYF. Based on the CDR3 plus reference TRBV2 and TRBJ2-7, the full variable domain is EPEVTQTPSHQVTQMGQEVILRCVPISNHLYFYWYRQILGQKVEFLVSFYNNEISEKSEIFDDQFSVERPDGSNFTLKIRSTKLEDSAMYFCASSEFRGEEEQYFGPGTRLTVT.

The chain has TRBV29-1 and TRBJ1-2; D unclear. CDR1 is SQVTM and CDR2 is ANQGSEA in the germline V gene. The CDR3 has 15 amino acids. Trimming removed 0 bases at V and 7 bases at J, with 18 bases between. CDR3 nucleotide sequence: TGCAGCGTTGAAGATCCGAGTAAAACCTCTCGTGGCTACACCTTC. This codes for CSVEDPSKTSRGYTF.

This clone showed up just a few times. Written as DNA, the CDR3 is TGTGCCAGCAGCTCACAGGGGGTCCATGGCTACACCTTC. Its translation is CASSSQGVHGYTF. V is TRBV5-6 and J is TRBJ1-2, with 8 bases matching TRBD1. The germline V gene has CDR1 SGHDT and CDR2 YYEEEE. The V gene end was trimmed by 3 bases and the J gene end by 6 bases; junction bases not matched to a gene: 4. The CDR3 is 13 residues long.